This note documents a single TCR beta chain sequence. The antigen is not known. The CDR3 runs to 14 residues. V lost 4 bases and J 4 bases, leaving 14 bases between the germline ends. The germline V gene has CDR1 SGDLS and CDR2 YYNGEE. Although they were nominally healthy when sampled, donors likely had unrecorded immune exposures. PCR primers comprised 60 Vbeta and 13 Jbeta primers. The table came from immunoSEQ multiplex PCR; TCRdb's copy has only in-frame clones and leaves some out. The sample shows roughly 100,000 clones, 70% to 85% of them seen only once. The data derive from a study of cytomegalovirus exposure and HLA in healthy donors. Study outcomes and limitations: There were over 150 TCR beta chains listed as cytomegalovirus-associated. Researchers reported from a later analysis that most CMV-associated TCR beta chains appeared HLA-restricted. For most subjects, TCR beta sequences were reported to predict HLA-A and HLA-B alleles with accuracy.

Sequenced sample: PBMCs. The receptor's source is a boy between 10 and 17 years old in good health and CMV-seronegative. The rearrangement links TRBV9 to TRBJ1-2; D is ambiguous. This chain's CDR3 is CASSPGGGIYGYTF. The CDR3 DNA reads TGTGCCAGCAGCCCCGGAGGAGGAATCTATGGCTACACCTTC.